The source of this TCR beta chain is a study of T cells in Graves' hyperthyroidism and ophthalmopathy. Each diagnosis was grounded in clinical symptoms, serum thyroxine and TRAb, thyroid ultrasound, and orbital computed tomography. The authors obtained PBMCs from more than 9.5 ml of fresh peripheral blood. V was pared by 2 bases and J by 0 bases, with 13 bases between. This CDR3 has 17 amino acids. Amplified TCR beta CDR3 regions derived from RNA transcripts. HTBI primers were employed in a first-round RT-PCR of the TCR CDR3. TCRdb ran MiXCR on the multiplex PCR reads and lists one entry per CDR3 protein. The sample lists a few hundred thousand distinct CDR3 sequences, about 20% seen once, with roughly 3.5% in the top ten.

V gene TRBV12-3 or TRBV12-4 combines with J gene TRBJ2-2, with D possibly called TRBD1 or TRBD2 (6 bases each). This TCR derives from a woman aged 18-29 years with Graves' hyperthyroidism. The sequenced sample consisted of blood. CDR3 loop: CASSLWSGASNTGELFF. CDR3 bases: TGTGCCAGCAGTTTATGGTCGGGGGCCTCGAACACCGGGGAGCTGTTTTTT.